Sequencing of this T cell receptor beta chain was carried out in a study of T cell repertoires in cytomegalovirus infection. TCRdb redid the calling of the reads with MiXCR, one entry per CDR3 protein. The sample contains 630,000 or so distinct CDR3 sequences, less than 25% of which appear only once. The V and J ends lost 1 base and 4 bases, in that order; junction bases with no gene match: 8. Germline values: CDR1 SGHDN, CDR2 FVKESK. The CDR3 is 16 amino acids. The rearrangement joins TRBV14 to TRBJ2-3; 7 bases fit TRBD1. What was sequenced was CD8+ T cells from PBMCs. The sequence came from a human donor in good health (CMV status not recorded). Some clones in this sample may be carry-over from other donors' samples. CDR3 sequence: CASSQGRGGPSDTQYF. CDR3 in DNA: TGTGCCAGCAGCCAAGGACGAGGGGGCCCCTCAGATACGCAGTATTTT. Variable domain in full (rest from reference TRBV14 and TRBJ2-3): EAGVTQFPSHSVIEKGQTVTLRCDPISGHDNLYWYRRVMGKEIKFLLHFVKESKQDESGMPNNRFLAERTGGTYSTLKVQPAELEDSGVYFCASSQGRGGPSDTQYFGPGTRLTVL.